What follows are 16 T cell receptor beta chains derived from one specimen sequenced in a study of blood T cells in healthy people across ages. For the second PCR, which ran for roughly 7 to 11 cycles, a sample-barcoded 5' primer and a J-beta primer mix were used. TCRdb fed the 5' RACE reads into MiXCR, producing one record per CDR3 protein. The table includes 1.5 million to 1.8 million distinct CDR3 sequences, roughly 43% detected once. The material sequenced was blood. These receptors all come from a woman aged 18-30 years in good health.

Details on this clonotype: In this CDR3 the conserved last residue, phenylalanine or tryptophan, is missing, so a read error is likely. As DNA, the CDR3 is TGTGCCAGCACCCCCAGTTGGGCATATGGCGGGGAGCTGTTTTCT. It encodes CASTPSWAYGGELFS. The genes are TRBV12-3 or TRBV12-4 and TRBJ2-2; D is ambiguous. Trimming removed 7 bases from V and 7 bases from J, with 19 bases in between. The CDR3 contains 15 residues.

This clonotype has a single count. J is TRBJ1-1 and V is TRBV20-1; 9 bases line up with TRBD1. CDR1 and CDR2 from the germline V gene are DFQATT and SNEGSKA (reference sequence). This CDR3 has 16 amino acids. V lost 3 bases to trimming and J lost 6 bases; unmatched junction nucleotides: 14. The CDR3: CSASPKEANRGPEAFF. CDR3 DNA sequence: TGCAGTGCTAGCCCCAAGGAGGCGAACAGGGGGCCTGAAGCTTTCTTT.

This clonotype appeared once. The chain has TRBV10-3 and TRBJ1-1, with D unresolved. The CDR3 covers 13 residues. V shed 6 bases and J shed 0 bases, with 8 bases lying between them. Germline V CDR1 and CDR2: ENHRY, SYGVKD. CDR3 nucleotides: TGTGCCATCAGGGATAACTTGAACACTGAAGCTTTCTTT. Amino acid sequence: CAIRDNLNTEAFF.

This clonotype was seen ten or more times. The chain couples TRBV4-1 to TRBJ1-5, with D possibly matching TRBD1 (5 bases). Germline assignment: CDR1 MGHRA and CDR2 YSYEKL. There are 13 residues in the CDR3. Deletions cut 1 base from V and 7 bases from J, with 8 bases between. As DNA, the CDR3 is TGCGCCAGCAGCCAAGTTGGGGACCAGCCCCAGCATTTT. This sequence encodes CASSQVGDQPQHF.

The chain has TRBV30 and TRBJ2-5, with D uncertain. The V end lost 0 bases, the J end lost 5 bases, and 7 bases lay between the germline ends. The CDR3 is 12 amino acids. Germline values: CDR1 GTSNPN, CDR2 SVGIG (reference sequence). Here the CDR3 reads CAWSVPWETQYF. The CDR3 DNA sequence: TGTGCCTGGAGTGTACCTTGGGAGACCCAGTACTTC. Filled out from reference TRBV30 and TRBJ2-5, the complete variable domain reads SQTIHQWPATLVQPVGSPLSLECTVEGTSNPNLYWYRQAAGRGLQLLFYSVGIGQISSEVPQNLSASRPQDRQFILSSKKLLLSDSGFYLCAWSVPWETQYFGPGTRLLVL.

The chain combines TRBV5-1 with TRBJ2-7; the match to TRBD1 covers 7 bases. V shed 3 bases, J shed 3 bases, and the junction held 6 bases outside the gene matches. The CDR3 spans 14 residues. Germline V lookup: CDR1 SGHRS, CDR2 YFSETQ. The CDR3 region is CASSWAGTVYEQYF. CDR3 bases: TGCGCCAGCAGCTGGGCCGGGACAGTCTACGAGCAGTACTTC.

The rearrangement links TRBV4-1 to TRBJ1-1; D is unclear. The germline V and J ends were trimmed by 1 base and 1 base, with 7 bases remaining between them. The CDR3 contains 14 residues. Per germline, CDR1 MGHRA and CDR2 YSYEKL. CDR3 nucleotide sequence: TGCGCCAGCAGCCAAGGACCGGCGAACACTGAAGCTTTCTTT. This encodes CASSQGPANTEAFF.

This chain uses TRBV6-2 or TRBV6-3 with TRBJ2-5, with D perhaps matching TRBD1 (5 bases). Trimming stripped 4 bases from V and 1 base from J, with 10 bases between. This CDR3 contains 14 residues. Germline values: CDR1 MNHEY, CDR2 SVGEGT. The CDR3 sequence: CASSSHDSQETQYF. The CDR3 DNA follows: TGTGCCAGCAGTTCCCACGACAGCCAAGAGACCCAGTACTTC.

A few counts support this clonotype. V usage is TRBV20-1 and J usage is TRBJ1-2, with a weak D call TRBD1 (5 bases). The CDR3 extends over 15 amino acids. With 1 base removed from V and 3 bases from J, the gap between germline ends came to 15 bases. Germline-derived CDR1 and CDR2 are DFQATT and SNEGSKA (reference sequence). Written as DNA, the CDR3 is TGCAGTGCTAGAGTTTCGCAGGGAGAGGACTATGGCTACACCTTC. It encodes CSARVSQGEDYGYTF.

The J gene is TRBJ1-4, the V gene TRBV20-1, with D perhaps matching TRBD1 (6 bases). The V end was cut by 3 bases, the J end by 7 bases, with 15 bases between. Germline CDR1 and CDR2: DFQATT and SNEGSKA (reference sequence). The CDR3 totals 14 residues. CDR3 in amino acids: CSASPGALIEKLFF. The CDR3 DNA follows: TGCAGTGCTAGTCCAGGGGCGCTGATTGAAAAACTGTTTTTT.

The rearrangement uses TRBV15 and TRBJ2-7; no clear D. Germline V gives CDR1 LNHNV, CDR2 YYDKDF (reference sequence). Trimming removed 5 bases at V and 2 bases at J, with 10 bases between. This CDR3 spans 13 amino acids. Written as DNA, the CDR3 is TGTGCCACCAGCGTGGGCCGAACCTACGAGCAGTACTTC. Its protein is CATSVGRTYEQYF.

This clonotype was picked up a small number of times. The V call is TRBV27, the J call TRBJ2-7; TRBD1 agrees at 9 bases. Germline values: CDR1 MNHEY, CDR2 SMNVEV (reference sequence). J lost 2 bases, V lost 7 bases, and 9 bases had no gene match. There are 15 residues in the CDR3. In nucleotides, the CDR3 is TGTGCCAGCAAACCTCTTACAGGGGGCACCTACGAGCAGTACTTC. Translating gives CASKPLTGGTYEQYF.

The chain couples TRBV7-9 to TRBJ2-2; 11 bases match TRBD1. J was trimmed by 1 base and V by 4 bases; bases with no gene match: 11. This CDR3 region has 19 residues. Germline CDR1 SEHNR, CDR2 FQNEAQ (reference sequence). Here the CDR3 reads CASSSVHGQGARNTGELFF. In nucleotides, the CDR3 is TGTGCCAGCAGCTCTGTACACGGACAGGGGGCTAGGAACACCGGGGAGCTGTTTTTT.

This clonotype was observed a handful of times. The chain joins TRBV7-3 to TRBJ2-1, with 7 bases matching TRBD2. The CDR3 has 13 residues. Unmatched junction bases numbered 7, after V lost 5 bases and J lost 9 bases. CDR1 and CDR2 (germline): SGHTA, FQGTGA. The CDR3 region has the DNA TGTGCCAGCAGCAAGGCGGGAGAGATTGAGCAGTTCTTC. Translated, it gives CASSKAGEIEQFF.

This rearrangement joins TRBV15 to TRBJ2-4, with TRBD2 identical over 9 bases. With the DNA end fitting TRBJ2-7 better, the J assignment may be wrong. CDR3 length equals 15 residues. Germline V gives CDR1 LNHNV, CDR2 YYDKDF (reference sequence). In DNA, the CDR3 is TGTGCCACCAGCCTGACTAGCGGTAGTGTCTACGAGCAGTACTTC. It codes for CATSLTSGSVYEQYF.

The chain is built from TRBV29-1 and TRBJ1-1; 7 bases align to TRBD1. Germline V lookup: CDR1 SQVTM, CDR2 ANQGSEA. The ends lost 6 bases at V and 5 bases at J; junction bases unmatched: 9. This CDR3 comprises 13 residues. The DNA for the CDR3 is TGCAGCGTGCACAGGGGCGGGGGAACTGAAGCTTTCTTT. Amino acid sequence: CSVHRGGGTEAFF.